Below are 18 T cell receptor beta chains sequenced from a single sample in a study of blood T cell repertoires in COVID-19. The assay was immunoSEQ multiplex PCR, and TCRdb's table has in-frame clones only and misses some. The table records roughly 120,000 clones, around nine tenths of them present only once. Specimen: peripheral blood. Source of these receptors: a man over 45 with active COVID-19.

The chain employs TRBV3-1 (or the pseudogene TRBV3-2) and TRBJ2-2, with TRBD1 matching over 9 bases. Germline assignment: CDR1 LGHDT and CDR2 YNNKEL (reference sequence). V trimming: 2 bases; J trimming: 8 bases; junction bases outside the gene matches: 12. The CDR3 contains 17 residues. CDR3 region: CASSQPSGTGLIGELFF. As DNA, the CDR3 is TGTGCCAGCAGCCAACCCTCGGGGACAGGGTTAATTGGGGAGCTGTTTTTT.

The rearrangement joins TRBV29-1 to TRBJ2-3; 11 nucleotides align to TRBD2. The V and J ends lost 4 bases and 4 bases, in that order; junction bases with no gene match: 16. Per the germline V gene, CDR1 is SQVTM and CDR2 is ANQGSEA. CDR3 length equals 18 residues. CDR3 region: CSVGGGTSGSLNADTQYF. The CDR3 nucleotides read TGCAGCGTTGGGGGGGGTACTAGCGGGAGTCTTAATGCAGATACGCAGTATTTT.

The chain carries TRBV2 and TRBJ1-5, with unresolved D. Germline values: CDR1 SNHLY, CDR2 FYNNEI. There are 13 residues in the CDR3. V lost 1 base and J 5 bases, leaving 6 bases between the germline ends. The CDR3 spells CASSEGRDQPQHF. The CDR3 DNA reads as TGTGCCAGCAGTGAAGGACGGGATCAGCCCCAGCATTTT. The variable domain in full, with the rest retrieved from reference TRBV2 and TRBJ1-5, is EPEVTQTPSHQVTQMGQEVILRCVPISNHLYFYWYRQILGQKVEFLVSFYNNEISEKSEIFDDQFSVERPDGSNFTLKIRSTKLEDSAMYFCASSEGRDQPQHFGDGTRLSIL.

J is TRBJ2-5 and V is TRBV18; 7 bases are shared with TRBD1. The germline CDR1 and CDR2 sequences are KGHSH and LQKENI. The CDR3 loop spans 14 amino acids. V dropped 6 bases and J dropped 5; count of bases not matched to a gene: 9. This chain's CDR3 is CASSLRQGGETQYF. The CDR3 DNA reads as TGTGCCAGCTCGTTGCGACAGGGTGGGGAGACCCAGTACTTC.

The chain has TRBV7-9 and TRBJ2-5, with D tentatively TRBD2 (7 bases). Germline CDR1 is SEHNR and CDR2 is FQNEAQ (reference sequence). V lost 5 bases and J lost 4, with 17 bases in between. The CDR3 extends over 15 amino acids. CDR3 in DNA: TGTGCCAGCAGCCCGGGGGGCGGCAGGGGAGAGACCCAGTACTTC. Its translation is CASSPGGGRGETQYF. The whole variable domain, filled in from reference TRBV7-9 and TRBJ2-5, reads DTGVSQNPRHKITKRGQNVTFRCDPISEHNRLYWYRQTLGQGPEFLTYFQNEAQLEKSRLLSDRFSAERPKGSFSTLEIQRTEQGDSAMYLCASSPGGGRGETQYFGPGTRLLVL.

The chain carries TRBV5-1 and TRBJ1-1; no clear D gene. CDR3 size: 13 residues. Trimming removed 0 bases from V and 5 bases from J, with 8 bases in between. The V gene's germline CDR1 is SGHRS and CDR2 YFSETQ. CDR3 nucleotides: TGCGCCAGCAGCTTGGCCACGGGGACTGAAGCTTTCTTT. The encoded protein is CASSLATGTEAFF.

The V gene is TRBV5-5, the J gene TRBJ2-7, with a weak D call TRBD1 (5 bases). V lost 1 base and J lost 2, with 13 bases in between. This CDR3 is 15 amino acids long. CDR1 and CDR2 (germline): SGHKS, YYEKEE (reference sequence). The CDR3 DNA reads TGTGCCAGCAGCTTGTATTCTGGGGCAACCTACGAGCAGTACTTC. Its translation is CASSLYSGATYEQYF.

This clone was detected once. Here the CDR3 DNA reads TGCGCCAGCCCTACAGGGGCGGGTGAGCAGTTCTTC. Amino acids: CASPTGAGEQFF. The V and J genes are TRBV23-1 and TRBJ2-1; 7 positions agree with TRBD1. TRBV23-1 is an open reading frame, and its role is uncertain. V lost 8 bases to trimming and J lost 9 bases; unmatched junction nucleotides: 7. The CDR3 loop spans 12 amino acids.

J is TRBJ1-1 and V is TRBV28; D perhaps matches TRBD1 (6 bases). V lost 5 bases, J lost 1 base, and 14 bases lay in between. CDR3 length equals 15 residues. Per germline, CDR1 MDHEN and CDR2 SYDVKM. Here the CDR3 DNA reads TGTGCCAGCAGTCGTAACAGGGCGAAGAACACTGAAGCTTTCTTT. As protein: CASSRNRAKNTEAFF.

The J gene is TRBJ2-6, the V gene TRBV28; TRBD2 matches at 11 bases. Germline CDR1 reads MDHEN; CDR2 reads SYDVKM. The V segment lost 3 bases and the J segment 2 bases; nucleotides outside the gene matches: 12. The CDR3 is made up of 20 amino acids. In DNA, the CDR3 is TGTGCCAGCAGTTTTGTAGGGACTAGCGGAACTACGACTGGGGCCAACGTCCTGACTTTC. Translated: CASSFVGTSGTTTGANVLTF.

The chain has TRBV18 and TRBJ1-1; TRBD1 might be the D (6 bases). Per the germline V gene, CDR1 is KGHSH and CDR2 is LQKENI. This CDR3 contains 14 residues. Trimming pared 6 bases from V and 4 bases from J, leaving 15 bases between. CDR3 sequence reads: CASSAGAVGTEAFF. The CDR3 nucleotides are TGTGCCAGCTCTGCGGGGGCCGTCGGCACTGAAGCTTTCTTT.

The genes are TRBV5-8 and TRBJ2-3, with D possibly matching TRBD1 (6 bases). This CDR3 is 13 amino acids long. CDR1 and CDR2 (germline): SGHTS, YDEGEE. Trimming stripped 6 bases from V and 5 bases from J, with 13 bases between. In DNA form, the CDR3 reads TGTGCCAGCACCCACGACAGGCAAGATACGCAGTATTTT. Protein: CASTHDRQDTQYF.

The V call is TRBV18, the J call TRBJ2-2; 12 bases align to TRBD2. The germline V gene has CDR1 KGHSH and CDR2 LQKENI. V lost 3 bases, J lost 3 bases, and 2 bases stayed unmatched. CDR3 length: 16 amino acids. CDR3 protein: CASSPTSGRDTGELFF. Written as DNA, the CDR3 is TGTGCCAGCTCACCGACTAGCGGGAGAGACACCGGGGAGCTGTTTTTT. Combining the CDR3 with reference TRBV18 and TRBJ2-2 gives the whole variable domain NAGVMQNPRHLVRRRGQEARLRCSPMKGHSHVYWYRQLPEEGLKFMVYLQKENIIDESGMPKERFSAEFPKEGPSILRIQQVVRGDSAAYFCASSPTSGRDTGELFFGEGSRLTVL.

This chain connects TRBV27 to TRBJ2-2, with TRBD1 matching 9 bases. In germline, CDR1 is MNHEY, CDR2 SMNVEV (reference sequence). The CDR3 consists of 14 residues. Trimming at V came to 5 bases and at J to 6 bases, leaving 4 bases not matched to a gene. The CDR3 spells CASSPRQGAGELFF. As DNA, the CDR3 is TGTGCCAGCAGTCCTAGACAGGGGGCCGGGGAGCTGTTTTTT.

The chain links TRBV6-6 to TRBJ1-5; 8 positions match TRBD1. Trimming took 5 bases from V and 6 from J; bases not matched to a gene: 6. Germline V gene lookup returns CDR1 MNHNY and CDR2 SVGAGI (reference sequence). CDR3 length: 14 residues. CDR3 sequence (DNA): TGTGCCAGCAGTGCTTCAGGGGGCGTTCAGCCCCAGCATTTT. Amino acids: CASSASGGVQPQHF.

The chain combines TRBV15 with TRBJ2-3; 10 bases map to TRBD2. The CDR3 extends over 14 amino acids. CDR1 and CDR2 from the germline V gene are LNHNV and YYDKDF (reference sequence). V shed 9 bases and J 0 bases; nucleotides not matched to a gene: 3. CDR3 DNA: TGTGCCACTTTAGCGGGGGGAAGCACAGATACGCAGTATTTT. Amino acid sequence: CATLAGGSTDTQYF.

The V gene is TRBV27, the J gene TRBJ2-1; TRBD2 matches 12 bases. Germline CDR1 is MNHEY and CDR2 is SMNVEV (reference sequence). The V segment lost 3 bases and the J segment 4 bases; nucleotides outside the gene matches: 7. This CDR3 has 17 amino acids. Written as DNA, the CDR3 is TGTGCCAGCAGTTTGGGAGTACTAGCGGGGGGTTACAATGAGCAGTTCTTC. Its protein product is CASSLGVLAGGYNEQFF.

The chain recombines TRBV3-1 (or the pseudogene TRBV3-2) with TRBJ2-5, with 13 bases matching TRBD2. Trimming removed 4 bases from V and 1 base from J; junction bases left unmatched: 3. The CDR3 is 16 amino acids. The germline gives CDR1 LGHDT, CDR2 YNNKEL (reference sequence). CDR3: CASSPGLAGAQETQYF. In DNA, the CDR3 is TGTGCCAGCAGCCCCGGACTAGCGGGGGCCCAAGAGACCCAGTACTTC.